The 28 T cell receptor beta chains below all came from one sample that was sequenced in a study of human T cells and chemical hapten exposure. TCRdb fed the RACE reads into MiXCR, producing one record per CDR3 protein. The sample records about 360,000 distinct CDR3 sequences, 4.8% being singletons. The time point: patch test 1, 2 weeks after DPC sensitization. The treatment was: therapeutic diphenylcyclopropenone sensitization with weekly scalp DPC. This sample comprised whole blood, obtained in connection with sensitization to the hapten diphenylcyclopropenone (DPC). Receptor source: a woman in her fifties or sixties with alopecia areata. Some clones in this sample may be carry-over from other donors' samples.

The chain has TRBV10-3 and TRBJ2-2, with 8 bases aligning to TRBD1. J gave up 5 bases and V 1 base, and 6 bases lay outside the gene matches. The CDR3 contains 16 residues. CDR1 ENHRY and CDR2 SYGVKD come from the germline V gene. CDR3 nucleotide sequence: TGTGCCATCAGTGAGTATCGGACAGGGCGAACCGGGGAGCTGTTTTTT. The encoded protein is CAISEYRTGRTGELFF.

This clonotype appeared many times. The gene calls are TRBV5-1 and TRBJ2-6; the match to TRBD1 covers 9 bases. Germline V gene sequence: CDR1 SGHRS, CDR2 YFSETQ. The CDR3 contains 17 residues. Germline trimming cut 0 bases from V and 0 bases from J; bases unmatched to any gene: 1. The chain's CDR3 is CASSLETGGSGANVLTF. CDR3 DNA: TGCGCCAGCAGCTTGGAGACAGGGGGCTCTGGGGCCAACGTCCTGACTTTC.

Only a few counts were recorded for this clonotype. The V and J genes are TRBV12-3 or TRBV12-4 and TRBJ2-3, with 7 bases aligning to TRBD2. V was clipped by 7 bases and J by 2 bases; unmatched bases: 9. The length of the CDR3 is 15 residues. The CDR3 protein is CASTALADLTDTQYF. CDR3 in DNA: TGTGCCAGCACAGCGCTAGCGGACCTCACAGATACGCAGTATTTT.

This clonotype turned up a few times. The J gene is TRBJ2-3, the V gene TRBV28; TRBD2 matches at 13 bases. Germline assignment: CDR1 MDHEN and CDR2 SYDVKM. V lost 10 bases, J lost 2 bases, and 3 bases stayed unmatched. The CDR3 has 14 amino acids. DNA for the CDR3: TGTGCCATCGGGACTAGCGGGAACACAGATACGCAGTATTTT. It encodes CAIGTSGNTDTQYF.

The table lists this clonotype with many counts. The chain recombines TRBV11-2 with TRBJ2-1; possible D gene TRBD1, 6 bases. CDR1 and CDR2 (germline): SGHAT, FQNNGV. The CDR3 extends over 15 amino acids. Deletions cut 5 bases from V and 3 bases from J, with 14 bases between. This chain's CDR3 is CASSLPTDSYNEQFF. In DNA form, the CDR3 reads TGTGCCAGCAGCCTCCCGACGGACAGCTACAATGAGCAGTTCTTC.

This clonotype was detected many times. The chain recombines TRBV29-1 with TRBJ1-1; D may be TRBD1 (6 bases). This CDR3 has 14 residues. CDR1 is SQVTM, CDR2 ANQGSEA, per germline. V lost 3 bases to trimming and J lost 3 bases, with 14 bases between them. CDR3 in DNA: TGCAGCGTTGAGGGGACACTGGGAGACACTGAAGCTTTCTTT. This sequence encodes CSVEGTLGDTEAFF.

In this sample, this clonotype turned up a few times. The rearrangement joins TRBV12-3 or TRBV12-4 to TRBJ2-7; 8 bases map to TRBD2. The CDR3 totals 13 residues. The CDR3 spells CASKVRTSREQYF. DNA of the CDR3: TGTGCTTCAAAGGTTCGGACTAGCAGGGAGCAGTACTTC.

This clonotype was seen ten or more times. The chain combines TRBV10-3 with TRBJ2-1; D possibly corresponds to TRBD2 (6 bases). The CDR3 is 14 residues long. V lost 7 bases to trimming and J lost 3 bases, with 13 bases between them. Germline values: CDR1 ENHRY, CDR2 SYGVKD. CDR3 in DNA: TGTGCCATCAACCCGGGAGCCTTCTACAATGAGCAGTTCTTC. Residues: CAINPGAFYNEQFF.

The V and J genes are TRBV10-3 and TRBJ1-1; D is ambiguous. CDR3 length: 11 amino acids. V shed 4 bases and J shed 11 bases, with 11 bases lying between them. Germline V gene lookup returns CDR1 ENHRY and CDR2 SYGVKD. CDR3 sequence reads: CAISVDGRAFF. CDR3 bases: TGTGCCATCAGTGTAGATGGAAGGGCTTTCTTT.

This clonotype was counted ten times or more. V gene TRBV7-2 combines with J gene TRBJ2-7; the D is unclear. V gave up 1 base and J gave up 2 bases, with 9 bases separating them. Germline V CDR1 and CDR2: SGHTA, FQGNSA. CDR3 size: 14 residues. CDR3 loop: CASSLVGGTYEQYF. The CDR3 DNA is TGTGCCAGCAGCTTAGTGGGCGGAACCTACGAGCAGTACTTC.

This clonotype appeared a few times. The genes are TRBV4-1 and TRBJ2-7, with D perhaps given as TRBD1 or TRBD2 (5 bases each). The V end was cut by 3 bases, the J end by 2 bases, with 8 bases between. The CDR3 runs to 13 residues. CDR1 and CDR2 (germline): MGHRA, YSYEKL. The CDR3 region has the DNA TGCGCCAGCAGCCAGGGGGTAACCTACGAGCAGTACTTC. Translated: CASSQGVTYEQYF.

Notes on this clonotype: This may arise from a read error, as a much more abundant clone is one base away. The chain is built from TRBV28 and TRBJ1-2; 11 bases match TRBD1. This CDR3 has 17 residues. V shed 2 bases and J 0 bases; nucleotides not matched to a gene: 5. Germline-derived CDR1 and CDR2 are MDHEN and SYDVKM. The CDR3 here is CASSLRGQGEPNYGYTF. The CDR3 DNA sequence: TGTGCCAGCAGTTTAAGGGGACAGGGGGAACCTAACTATGGCTACACCTTC.

This clonotype was seen repeatedly, ten times or more. The rearrangement joins TRBV5-5 to TRBJ1-1; D is uncertain. V lost 4 bases, J lost 3 bases, and 10 bases lay in between. This CDR3 comprises 13 residues. CDR1 and CDR2 (germline): SGHKS, YYEKEE (reference sequence). The CDR3 nucleotides are TGTGCCAGCAGCATTCGTAGCGACACTGAAGCTTTCTTT. The encoded protein is CASSIRSDTEAFF.

This clonotype was seen ten or more times. V gene TRBV30 combines with J gene TRBJ2-1, with TRBD2 as a possible D gene (6 bases). Looked up from germline, CDR1 is GTSNPN and CDR2 is SVGIG (reference sequence). V gave up 1 base and J gave up 7 bases, with 14 bases separating them. This CDR3 comprises 14 residues. DNA of the CDR3: TGTGCCTGGAGTGAGAGCGGACTACAGAATGAGCAGTTCTTC. Amino acid sequence: CAWSESGLQNEQFF.

This clonotype was counted a few times. The gene calls are TRBV6-1 and TRBJ2-7, with 9 bases identical to TRBD2. Germline CDR1 and CDR2: MNHNS and SASEGT. With 11 bases clipped from V and 0 bases from J, the junction kept 8 bases outside the gene matches. The CDR3 runs 14 residues. CDR3 loop: CAVLLAGLSYEQYF. For the CDR3, the DNA is TGTGCCGTCCTTCTAGCGGGGCTCTCCTACGAGCAGTACTTC.

This clonotype was counted at least ten times. The CDR3 coding sequence is TGTGCCAGCAGCCTTGATGGACATTCTAGCACTGAAGCTTTCTTT. Translated: CASSLDGHSSTEAFF. The chain is built from TRBV3-1 and TRBJ1-1; possible D gene TRBD1, 5 bases. Germline V gives CDR1 LGHDT, CDR2 YNNKEL (reference sequence). CDR3 size: 15 residues. Trimming left V 4 bases short and J 4 bases short, with 16 bases between.

This clonotype was observed at least ten times. CDR3 nucleotides: TGTGCCAGCAGCTCATTAAGCCTGACGGTGTACGAGCAGTACTTC. The encoded protein is CASSSLSLTVYEQYF. The V gene is TRBV11-2, the J gene TRBJ2-7; no clear D gene. Per germline, CDR1 SGHAT and CDR2 FQNNGV. With 4 bases removed from V and 4 bases from J, the gap between germline ends came to 17 bases. This CDR3 contains 15 residues.

The chain combines TRBV20-1 with TRBJ1-1; D perhaps matches TRBD1 (5 bases). Germline V gives CDR1 DFQATT, CDR2 SNEGSKA (reference sequence). This CDR3 region has 12 residues. V shed 2 bases and J shed 5 bases, with 9 bases lying between them. This CDR3 reads CSARRGLTEAFF. DNA for the CDR3: TGCAGTGCTAGAAGGGGCCTGACTGAAGCTTTCTTT.

This clonotype was picked up many times. The chain is built from TRBV20-1 and TRBJ1-5; no firm D call. The V end was cut by 3 bases, the J end by 3 bases, with 6 bases between. Germline V CDR1 and CDR2: DFQATT, SNEGSKA (reference sequence). This CDR3 spans 12 amino acids. CDR3 nucleotide sequence: TGCAGTGCTAGTTACGCCAATCAGCCCCAGCATTTT. It is translated as CSASYANQPQHF.

This clonotype came up a few times. The J gene is TRBJ2-1, the V gene TRBV11-2, with TRBD2 identical over 7 bases. Per the germline V gene, CDR1 is SGHAT and CDR2 is FQNNGV. V shed 5 bases, J shed 9 bases, and the junction held 7 bases outside the gene matches. The CDR3 is 13 amino acids. CDR3 nucleotides: TGTGCCAGCAGCCCTAGCGGATACTTTGAGCAGTTCTTC. Translation: CASSPSGYFEQFF.

V gene TRBV12-3 or TRBV12-4 combines with J gene TRBJ2-2; D gene unclear. Trimming took 3 bases from V and 5 from J, leaving 10 bases between them. CDR3 size: 14 residues. The CDR3 bases are TGTGCCAGCAGTTTCTCACTTGGTACCGGGGAGCTGTTTTTT. This gives the protein CASSFSLGTGELFF.

This clonotype was observed many times. The gene calls are TRBV29-1 and TRBJ2-1; 13 nucleotides match TRBD2. This CDR3 region has 16 residues. Germline CDR1 and CDR2: SQVTM and ANQGSEA. The ends lost 0 bases at V and 7 bases at J; junction bases unmatched: 6. CDR3 in amino acids: CSVEEGLAGEWNEQFF. CDR3 in DNA: TGCAGCGTTGAAGAAGGACTAGCGGGAGAATGGAATGAGCAGTTCTTC.

This clonotype was recorded at least ten times. This chain connects TRBV28 to TRBJ2-4; TRBD1 matches 9 bases. The germline V gene has CDR1 MDHEN and CDR2 SYDVKM. The CDR3 runs 17 residues. V shed 6 bases, J shed 7 bases, and the junction held 16 bases outside the gene matches. The CDR3 spells CASSPHQGQGGGNIQYF. CDR3 sequence (DNA): TGTGCCAGCAGCCCCCACCAGGGACAGGGAGGAGGGAACATTCAGTACTTC.

This clonotype was seen ten or more times. The chain is built from TRBV28 and TRBJ1-5; the match to TRBD1 covers 7 bases. V trimming: 10 bases; J trimming: 0 bases; junction bases outside the gene matches: 9. The V gene's germline CDR1 is MDHEN and CDR2 SYDVKM. The CDR3 contains 15 residues. CDR3 sequence (DNA): TGTGCCACTAATTCGGGACAGCGTAGCAATCAGCCCCAGCATTTT. It encodes CATNSGQRSNQPQHF.

This clonotype showed up just a few times. The chain recombines TRBV10-3 with TRBJ2-5; 10 bases line up with TRBD2. Trimming took 6 bases from V and 0 from J; bases not matched to a gene: 7. The CDR3 length is 16 residues. Germline V CDR1 and CDR2: ENHRY, SYGVKD. CDR3 in amino acids: CAISLGTSEYQETQYF. The CDR3 DNA reads TGTGCCATCAGCTTGGGGACTAGCGAGTACCAAGAGACCCAGTACTTC.

The chain joins TRBV6-6 to TRBJ2-5; tentatively, D is TRBD1 (6 bases). Germline V gene data show CDR1 as MNHNY and CDR2 as SVGAGI (reference sequence). Deletions cut 0 bases from V and 5 bases from J, with 10 bases between. This CDR3 comprises 14 residues. The CDR3 sequence: CASSYSDRRETQYF. The CDR3 DNA reads as TGTGCCAGCAGTTACTCAGACAGGAGGGAGACCCAGTACTTC.

This clonotype was picked up a small number of times. The DNA of the CDR3 is TGTGCCAGCAGGCCTACGAGGGTCAACACTGAAGCTTTCTTT. This encodes CASRPTRVNTEAFF. The rearrangement joins TRBV6-5 to TRBJ1-1; D remains unclear. Trimming left V 6 bases short and J 2 bases short, with 13 bases between. The CDR3 consists of 14 residues. The V gene's germline CDR1 is MNHEY and CDR2 SVGAGI.

This clonotype came up many times. The V call is TRBV20-1, the J call TRBJ1-2; D gene unclear. Trimming stripped 1 base from V and 0 bases from J, with 6 bases between. Germline CDR1 DFQATT, CDR2 SNEGSKA (reference sequence). The CDR3 is 13 amino acids. The DNA of the CDR3 is TGCAGTGCTAGAGCGGCAACTAACTATGGCTACACCTTC. Translated, it gives CSARAATNYGYTF.